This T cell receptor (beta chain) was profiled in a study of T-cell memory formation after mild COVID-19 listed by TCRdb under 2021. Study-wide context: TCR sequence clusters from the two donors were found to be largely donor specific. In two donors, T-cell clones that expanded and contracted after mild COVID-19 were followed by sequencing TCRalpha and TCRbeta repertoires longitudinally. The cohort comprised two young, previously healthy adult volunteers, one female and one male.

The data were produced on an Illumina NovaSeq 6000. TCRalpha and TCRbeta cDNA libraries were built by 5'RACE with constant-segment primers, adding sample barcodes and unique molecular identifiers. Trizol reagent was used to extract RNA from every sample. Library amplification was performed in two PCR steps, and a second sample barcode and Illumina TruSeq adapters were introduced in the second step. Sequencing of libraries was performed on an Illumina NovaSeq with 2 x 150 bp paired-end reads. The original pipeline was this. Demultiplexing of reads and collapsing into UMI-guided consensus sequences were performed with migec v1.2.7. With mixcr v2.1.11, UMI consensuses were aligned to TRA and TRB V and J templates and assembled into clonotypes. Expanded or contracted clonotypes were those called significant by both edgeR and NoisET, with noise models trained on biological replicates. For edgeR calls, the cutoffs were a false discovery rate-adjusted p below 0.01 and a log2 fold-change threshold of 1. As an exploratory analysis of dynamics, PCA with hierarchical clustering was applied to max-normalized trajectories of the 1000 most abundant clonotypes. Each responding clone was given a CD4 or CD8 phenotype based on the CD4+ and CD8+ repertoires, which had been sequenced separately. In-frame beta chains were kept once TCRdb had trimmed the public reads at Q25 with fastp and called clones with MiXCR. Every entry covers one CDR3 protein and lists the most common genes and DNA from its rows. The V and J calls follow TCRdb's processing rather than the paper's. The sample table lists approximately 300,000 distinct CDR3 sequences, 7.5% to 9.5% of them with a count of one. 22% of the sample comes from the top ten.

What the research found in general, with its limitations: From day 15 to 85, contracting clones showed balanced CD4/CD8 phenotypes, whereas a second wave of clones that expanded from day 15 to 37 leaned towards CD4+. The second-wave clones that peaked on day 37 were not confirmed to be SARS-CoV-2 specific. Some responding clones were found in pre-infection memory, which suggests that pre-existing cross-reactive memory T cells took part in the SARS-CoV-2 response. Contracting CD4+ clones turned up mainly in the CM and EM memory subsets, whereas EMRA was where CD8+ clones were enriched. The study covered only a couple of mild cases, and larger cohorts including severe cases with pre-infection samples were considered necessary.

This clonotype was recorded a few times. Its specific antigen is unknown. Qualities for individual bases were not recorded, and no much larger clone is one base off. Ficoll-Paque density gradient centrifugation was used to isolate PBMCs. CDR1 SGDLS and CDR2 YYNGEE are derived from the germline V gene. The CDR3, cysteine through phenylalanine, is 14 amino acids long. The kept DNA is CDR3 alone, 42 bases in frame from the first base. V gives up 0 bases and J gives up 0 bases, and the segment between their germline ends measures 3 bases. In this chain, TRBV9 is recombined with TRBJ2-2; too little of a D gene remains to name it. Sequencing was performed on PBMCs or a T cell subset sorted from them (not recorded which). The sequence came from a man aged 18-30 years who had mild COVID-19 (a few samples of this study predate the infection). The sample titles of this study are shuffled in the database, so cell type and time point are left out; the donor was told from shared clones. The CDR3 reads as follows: CASSVGPNTGELFF. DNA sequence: TGTGCCAGCAGCGTAGGGCCGAACACCGGGGAGCTGTTTTTT. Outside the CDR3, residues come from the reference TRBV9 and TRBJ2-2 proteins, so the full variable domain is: DSGVTQTPKHLITATGQRVTLRCSPRSGDLSVYWYQQSLDQGLQFLIQYYNGEERAKGNILERFSAQQFPDLHSELNLSSLELGDSALYFCASSVGPNTGELFFGEGSRLTVL.